These 20 T cell receptor beta chains were sequenced from one sample in a study of patients and donors after allogeneic stem cell transplantation. TCRdb re-called the RT-PCR reads with MiXCR, one entry per CDR3 protein. This sample carries 920,000 or so distinct CDR3 sequences, approximately 19% of them seen once, and the ten largest clones take 5% to 6.5%. The specimen was blood, either unsorted or a sorted T cell fraction (not recorded which). The receptor source for this set is a human donor who was either an allogeneic HSCT recipient or a stem cell or donor lymphocyte infusion donor (not recorded which). It is not recorded whose cells these are; they may come from a transplant donor.

The V gene is TRBV14, the J gene TRBJ1-4; 7 bases line up with TRBD1. This CDR3 is 15 amino acids long. V was pared by 3 bases and J by 8 bases, with 9 bases of the junction left unmatched. Per germline, CDR1 SGHDN and CDR2 FVKESK. CDR3 nucleotide sequence: TGTGCCAGCAGCCAGCTACAGGGGCTGGGGGAAAAACTGTTTTTT. Protein product: CASSQLQGLGEKLFF.

This chain connects TRBV6-4 to TRBJ2-1; 8 bases align to TRBD2. Germline lookup yields CDR1 MRHNA and CDR2 SNTAGT. The CDR3 is made up of 15 amino acids. Trimming took 3 bases from V and 6 from J; bases not matched to a gene: 7. The CDR3 DNA is TGTGCCAGCAGTGAGGGGACTAGGGATTTCAATGAGCAGTTCTTC. Protein: CASSEGTRDFNEQFF.

This clonotype has only a few counts. The chain recombines TRBV12-3 or TRBV12-4 with TRBJ2-1; D is perhaps TRBD1 (6 bases). Trimming cost V 7 bases and J 9 bases, with 13 bases left between them. This CDR3 is built from 12 residues. CDR3 region: CASKGDEGEQFF. The CDR3 DNA is TGTGCCAGCAAGGGGGACGAGGGTGAGCAGTTCTTC.

This clonotype was detected many times. In DNA form, the CDR3 reads TGCGCCAGCAGCGAGACTGGGAGCACTGAAGCTTTCTTT. Translation gives CASSETGSTEAFF. The J gene is TRBJ1-1, the V gene TRBV5-1; D ambiguous. Germline V gene lookup returns CDR1 SGHRS and CDR2 YFSETQ. The CDR3 runs to 13 residues. The V end was cut by 4 bases, the J end by 4 bases, with 11 bases between.

The chain recombines TRBV5-1 with TRBJ2-1; tentatively, D is TRBD1 (5 bases). This CDR3 spans 14 amino acids. The ends were cut back, 2 bases at V and 2 bases at J, with 8 bases in the middle. Looked up from germline, CDR1 is SGHRS and CDR2 is YFSETQ. CDR3 loop: CASSFADTYNEQFF. CDR3 DNA: TGCGCCAGCAGCTTTGCGGACACCTACAATGAGCAGTTCTTC. Combining the CDR3 with reference TRBV5-1 and TRBJ2-1 gives the whole variable domain KAGVTQTPRYLIKTRGQQVTLSCSPISGHRSVSWYQQTPGQGLQFLFEYFSETQRNKGNFPGRFSGRQFSNSRSEMNVSTLELGDSALYLCASSFADTYNEQFFGPGTRLTVL.

This clonotype was seen a few times. The chain is built from TRBV5-4 and TRBJ1-2, with a possible D match to TRBD1 (6 bases). This CDR3 spans 14 amino acids. Trimming removed 6 bases at V and 2 bases at J, with 14 bases between. Germline loops: CDR1 SGHNT, CDR2 YYREEE (reference sequence). The CDR3 DNA reads TGTGCCAGCACCCTCAGGGGCAGCAACTATGGCTACACCTTC. Its translation: CASTLRGSNYGYTF.

This clonotype was seen ten or more times. The CDR3 DNA reads as TGTGCCAGCAAAACAGGGCCCCAAACTGAAGCTTTCTTT. The encoded protein is CASKTGPQTEAFF. This chain joins TRBV12-3 or TRBV12-4 and TRBJ1-1, with a weak D call TRBD1 (6 bases). There are 13 residues in the CDR3. V was shortened by 7 bases and J by 5 bases, with 14 bases between the two germline ends.

Points on this clonotype: A read error may produce the germline difference seen at one junction end. This chain uses TRBV5-1 with TRBJ2-5; 12 bases fit TRBD1. The length of the CDR3 is 15 residues. CDR1 is SGHRS and CDR2 is YFSETQ in the germline V gene. The CDR3 DNA reads TGCGACAGCAGCATTGGGACAGGGGGCGGTGAGACCCAGTACTTC. It specifies CDSSIGTGGGETQYF.

The chain carries TRBV6-1 and TRBJ2-2, with D possibly TRBD2 on 7 matching bases. This CDR3 comprises 17 residues. V lost 6 bases and J lost 0, with 17 bases in between. Germline V gene lookup returns CDR1 MNHNS and CDR2 SASEGT. CDR3 loop: CASSPARGGPNTGELFF. The DNA for the CDR3 is TGTGCCAGCAGCCCAGCCAGGGGAGGGCCGAACACCGGGGAGCTGTTTTTT.

V and J are TRBV20-1 and TRBJ2-7; 9 bases are shared with TRBD2. Germline CDR1 DFQATT, CDR2 SNEGSKA (reference sequence). Unmatched junction bases numbered 11, after V lost 5 bases and J lost 3 bases. CDR3 size: 15 residues. The CDR3 nucleotides read TGCAGTGCTCCGCTAGCGGGGAGGGAACACTACGAGCAGTACTTC. It translates to CSAPLAGREHYEQYF.

This chain links TRBV6-1 with TRBJ2-5; perhaps TRBD1 as D (6 bases). CDR1 is MNHNS, CDR2 SASEGT, per germline. V was trimmed by 8 bases and J by 5 bases, leaving 21 bases between them. The CDR3 contains 15 residues. CDR3 DNA: TGTGCCAGCCCGCGCCCTCAGGGGCTGGTGGAGACCCAGTACTTC. It yields the protein CASPRPQGLVETQYF.

This clonotype was observed a handful of times. The rearrangement links TRBV3-1 to TRBJ2-3, with 10 bases aligning to TRBD2. The CDR3 extends over 16 amino acids. With V trimmed by 4 bases and J by 8 bases, 12 bases remained unmatched. In germline, CDR1 is LGHDT, CDR2 YNNKEL (reference sequence). CDR3 nucleotides: TGTGCCAGCAGCCCCTCCGGGACTAGCGACCTGTCTACGCAGTATTTT. Protein sequence: CASSPSGTSDLSTQYF.

Here the CDR3 reads CASSEGQFSNQPQHF. The CDR3 DNA sequence: TGTGCCAGCAGTGAGGGACAATTTAGCAATCAGCCCCAGCATTTT. This chain links TRBV25-1 with TRBJ1-5, with D possibly matching TRBD1 (6 bases). Trimming removed 3 bases from V and 0 bases from J, with 9 bases in between. This CDR3 is built from 15 residues. CDR1 is MGHDK and CDR2 is SYGVNS in the germline V gene.

Note on this clonotype: An end of the junction differs from the germline gene, which may be a read error. This chain joins TRBV25-1 and TRBJ1-2; D possibly corresponds to TRBD1 (6 bases). Germline V gene data show CDR1 as MGHDK and CDR2 as SYGVNS. CDR3 length: 13 amino acids. In DNA form, the CDR3 reads TGTACCAGCAGTGAACGTGGGGGCGATGGCTACACCTTC. Translation: CTSSERGGDGYTF.

V and J are TRBV5-1 and TRBJ2-5, with TRBD1 matching over 9 bases. Germline CDR1 is SGHRS and CDR2 is YFSETQ. The CDR3 is 15 residues long. The J segment lost 9 bases and the V segment lost 3 bases, leaving 12 bases of the junction unmatched. This chain's CDR3 is CASSSTTGQGTSQYF. In DNA, the CDR3 is TGCGCCAGCAGCTCAACAACGGGACAGGGTACGTCCCAGTACTTC.

This clonotype was seen more than once but under ten times. This sequence joins TRBV2 and TRBJ2-3; D is unclear. Germline CDR1 reads SNHLY; CDR2 reads FYNNEI. V shed 8 bases and J shed 1 base, with 7 bases lying between them. The CDR3 extends over 12 amino acids. This CDR3 is CASGLRTDTQYF. The CDR3 coding sequence is TGTGCCAGCGGCCTTCGCACAGATACGCAGTATTTT. The variable domain in full, completed from reference TRBV2 and TRBJ2-3, reads EPEVTQTPSHQVTQMGQEVILRCVPISNHLYFYWYRQILGQKVEFLVSFYNNEISEKSEIFDDQFSVERPDGSNFTLKIRSTKLEDSAMYFCASGLRTDTQYFGPGTRLTVL.

This clonotype has more than one count but fewer than ten. This chain joins TRBV20-1 and TRBJ2-2; 9 nucleotides agree with TRBD1. Germline V gives CDR1 DFQATT, CDR2 SNEGSKA (reference sequence). Unmatched junction bases numbered 7, after V lost 5 bases and J lost 6 bases. The CDR3 is 14 residues long. Written as DNA, the CDR3 is TGCAGTGCTCCCGGGACAGGGACCCCCGGGGAGCTGTTTTTT. Protein: CSAPGTGTPGELFF.

This clonotype was seen only a few times. The chain carries TRBV7-9 and TRBJ2-3, with D hard to call. Per germline, CDR1 SEHNR and CDR2 FQNEAQ (reference sequence). Trimming pared 5 bases from V and 5 bases from J, leaving 8 bases between. The CDR3 is 12 amino acids. CDR3 sequence (DNA): TGTGCCAGCAGCGCGGACGGAGATACGCAGTATTTT. It is translated as CASSADGDTQYF. The whole variable domain, remainder taken from reference TRBV7-9 and TRBJ2-3, is DTGVSQNPRHKITKRGQNVTFRCDPISEHNRLYWYRQTLGQGPEFLTYFQNEAQLEKSRLLSDRFSAERPKGSFSTLEIQRTEQGDSAMYLCASSADGDTQYFGPGTRLTVL.

This clonotype was counted between two and nine times. This chain joins TRBV11-2 and TRBJ2-6; 9 nucleotides agree with TRBD1. Germline CDR1 SGHAT, CDR2 FQNNGV. J gave up 0 bases and V 1 base, and 1 base lay outside the gene matches. This CDR3 has 17 residues. CDR3 sequence: CASSLGQGGSGANVLTF. CDR3 bases: TGTGCCAGCAGCTTAGGACAGGGGGGCTCTGGGGCCAACGTCCTGACTTTC. Full variable domain (rest looked up from reference TRBV11-2 and TRBJ2-6): EAGVAQSPRYKIIEKRQSVAFWCNPISGHATLYWYQQILGQGPKLLIQFQNNGVVDDSQLPKDRFSAERLKGVDSTLKIQPAKLEDSAVYLCASSLGQGGSGANVLTFGAGSRLTVL.

Many counts were recorded for this clonotype. The J gene is TRBJ2-5, the V gene TRBV10-3, with a tentative D call TRBD1 (5 bases). The CDR3 sequence is 16 residues long. The V and J ends lost 3 bases and 0 bases respectively, with 14 bases between them. CDR1 is ENHRY and CDR2 is SYGVKD in the germline V gene. The CDR3, as DNA: TGTGCCATCAGTGAACGCAGGACACGGTACCAAGAGACCCAGTACTTC. It encodes CAISERRTRYQETQYF.